The sequence of this T cell receptor (beta chain) was determined in a study of blood T cell repertoires in COVID-19. Across the study: The samples span acute and convalescent COVID-19 from the United States, Italy and Spain. PBMCs, B-cell-depleted T cells, or T cells provided the cDNA or gDNA that made up the material.

A remark on this clone: This CDR3 is also generated by other DNA sequences in the sample.

The length of the CDR3 is 12 residues. In germline, CDR1 is LNHDA, CDR2 SQIVND (reference sequence). Trimming cost V 4 bases and J 7 bases, with 10 bases left between them. Original processing methods: Cell counts per sample came from amplifying reference gene primers. Sequencing used immunoSEQ multiplex PCR; TCRdb keeps in-frame clones, though not all of them. The DNA gave D and trimming, while V, J and clone size come from that table. The profile shows more than 100,000 clones, approximately 84% of them singletons. The J gene is TRBJ1-2, the V gene TRBV19; D perhaps matches TRBD1 (6 bases). This receptor was obtained from a woman aged 80 or over with acute or convalescent COVID-19. The material sequenced was peripheral blood. CDR3 residues: CASSNRDRGYTF. Here the CDR3 DNA reads TGTGCCAGTAGTAACAGGGATCGTGGCTACACCTTC.